The present TCR beta chain was sequenced within a study of tissue T cells after allogeneic stem cell transplantation. Study-level points and caveats: Alloreactivity or antigen specificity of tissue TCRs was not determined; some clones might be host cells. In patients and mice, blood and spleen missed much of tissue repertoire. Shared clones across patients were few; motif clustering revealed tissue-specific shared signatures.

This CDR3 is 14 amino acids long. CDR1 is SGDLS, CDR2 YYNGEE, per germline. V was clipped by 0 bases and J by 9 bases, with 13 bases between them. Points on this clone: Its antigen remains unknown.

Sequencing of TCRbeta CDR3 at survey depth gave sequences and template counts. The table came from immunoSEQ multiplex PCR; TCRdb's copy has only in-frame clones and leaves some out. The table includes 7,500 to 10,000 clones, roughly 60% detected once. The receptor was isolated from a woman aged 18 to 55 with breast cancer. This specimen was tissue from the jejunum, taken at autopsy. The V call is TRBV9, the J call TRBJ1-5; D is undetermined. CDR3: CASSVEVHRGPQHF. The CDR3 nucleotides read TGTGCCAGCAGCGTAGAGGTGCACCGCGGGCCCCAGCATTTT.